This TCR beta chain was observed in a study of cytotoxic CD8 clonotypes in ibrutinib-treated CLL. Study as a whole: IGHV unmutated roughly 17; relapsed/refractory some ten; treatment-naive roughly 15.

Germline V gene sequence: CDR1 SSHAT, CDR2 FNYEAQ (reference sequence). The CDR3 contains 15 residues. Trimming removed 2 bases from V and 3 bases from J, with 10 bases in between. The protocol was immunoSEQ multiplex PCR, while the TCRdb copy is restricted to in-frame clones and leaves out a portion. The sample has 150,000 to 200,000 clones, roughly 90% seen once. The chain joins TRBV7-7 to TRBJ2-2; TRBD1 is a possible D gene (8 bases). The source material was PBMCs, sampled at disease progression, from a patient treated with ibrutinib. This clonotype was sampled from a human donor with chronic lymphocytic leukemia. The CDR3 nucleotides are TGTGCCAGCAGCTTAACAGGGGGGGACACCGGGGAGCTGTTTTTT. This sequence encodes CASSLTGGDTGELFF. Combining the CDR3 with reference TRBV7-7 and TRBJ2-2 gives the whole variable domain GAGVSQSPRYKVTKRGQDVTLRCDPISSHATLYWYQQALGQGPEFLTYFNYEAQPDKSGLPSDRFSAERPEGSISTLTIQRTEQRDSAMYRCASSLTGGDTGELFFGEGSRLTVL.